The rows below give T cell receptor beta chains drawn from one sample of a study of blood T cell repertoires in COVID-19. Assay: immunoSEQ multiplex PCR; the TCRdb copy retains only in-frame clones and omits some. Of some 200,000 clones in the sample, approximately 86% were seen once. The sample consisted of PBMCs or T cells enriched from blood (not recorded which). These receptors were taken from a young man with acute COVID-19. Both conserved end residues are part of each CDR3.

j_gene: TRBJ2-7
v_gene: TRBV15
CDR3aa: CATRTSWDSYEQYF

j_gene: TRBJ1-1
v_gene: TRBV2
CDR3aa: CASGINGDTEAFF

j_gene: TRBJ1-1
v_gene: TRBV9
CDR3aa: CASRPSEGGGNTEAFF

j_gene: TRBJ1-4
v_gene: TRBV10-1
CDR3aa: CASRGTGNEKLFF

j_gene: TRBJ2-1
v_gene: TRBV2
CDR3aa: CASGMGSGNEQFF

j_gene: TRBJ2-3
v_gene: TRBV9
CDR3aa: CASSVGTSGITDTQYF

j_gene: TRBJ2-7
v_gene: TRBV9
CDR3aa: CASSVVSGGTYEQYF

j_gene: TRBJ2-3
v_gene: TRBV28
CDR3aa: CASSYRTSGTADTQYF

j_gene: TRBJ2-1
v_gene: TRBV2
CDR3aa: CASSETPGLAVESNEQFF

j_gene: TRBJ2-1
v_gene: TRBV30
CDR3aa: CAWSARLAGEEQFF

j_gene: TRBJ2-1
v_gene: TRBV9
CDR3aa: CASSTRGEHNEQFF

j_gene: TRBJ2-2
v_gene: TRBV11-2
CDR3aa: CASSHPSGRKIAGELFF

j_gene: TRBJ2-7
v_gene: TRBV5-5
CDR3aa: CASSLNPSGGSYEQYF

j_gene: TRBJ1-1
v_gene: TRBV14
CDR3aa: CASSLVGGNTEAFF

j_gene: TRBJ2-2
v_gene: TRBV28
CDR3aa: CASTKGLAGGTGELFF

j_gene: TRBJ1-1
v_gene: TRBV29-1
CDR3aa: CSVAGAWSENTEAFF

j_gene: TRBJ2-3
v_gene: TRBV4-3
CDR3aa: CASSQEGLTRSTDTQYF

j_gene: TRBJ2-2
v_gene: TRBV7-8
CDR3aa: CASKLFLTGELFF

j_gene: TRBJ1-1
v_gene: TRBV29-1
CDR3aa: CSVEGTYTEAFF

j_gene: TRBJ2-7
v_gene: TRBV18
CDR3aa: CASSPAEAREQYF

j_gene: TRBJ2-7
v_gene: TRBV6-5
CDR3aa: CASSYSYRDEQYF

j_gene: TRBJ2-5
v_gene: TRBV7-8
CDR3aa: CASSLGPRAPETQYF

j_gene: TRBJ2-7
v_gene: TRBV29-1
CDR3aa: CSATGEVYEQYF

j_gene: TRBJ2-1
v_gene: TRBV29-1
CDR3aa: CSVDSHEQFF

j_gene: TRBJ2-2
v_gene: TRBV7-6
CDR3aa: CASSLGLGDSGELFF

j_gene: TRBJ1-6
v_gene: TRBV28
CDR3aa: CASSLGQGHPSPLHF

j_gene: TRBJ2-3
v_gene: TRBV11-3
CDR3aa: CASSPWEREGHSTDTQYF

j_gene: TRBJ2-1
v_gene: TRBV7-8
CDR3aa: CASSLPRITSAEPDEQFF

j_gene: TRBJ2-5
v_gene: TRBV7-3
CDR3aa: CASSHGLAAETQYF

j_gene: TRBJ2-1
v_gene: TRBV27
CDR3aa: CASSLLERDEQFF

j_gene: TRBJ2-7
v_gene: TRBV28
CDR3aa: CASSSPGLASGEQYF